The text below deals with one T cell receptor (beta chain). This sample stems from a study of PD-L1 blockade in urothelial cancer. Study-wide context: Blood was tested 3 weeks (second dose) and 6 weeks into treatment.

Synthetic TCR analog templates were spiked into all PCRs individually. Repertoires were generated with immunoSEQ multiplex PCR, while TCRdb's copy carries only in-frame clones and drops some. The sample has fewer than 100,000 clones, roughly 80% seen once. CDR3 length: 18 residues. CDR1 and CDR2 from the germline V gene are SGHRS and YFSETQ. Trimming cost V 4 bases and J 2 bases; bases outside gene matches: 9. Time point specified: pretreatment peripheral blood. The cohort comprised individuals with locally advanced or metastatic urothelial carcinoma. J is TRBJ2-6 and V is TRBV5-1; TRBD1 aligns across 10 bases. The TCR was taken from a man aged 35 to 55 with urothelial cancer. The sequencing used PBMCs, collected around atezolizumab (anti-PD-L1) treatment. The CDR3 is CASSEYGQGVTGANVLTF. In nucleotides, the CDR3 is TGCGCCAGCAGCGAATATGGACAGGGGGTGACTGGGGCCAACGTCCTGACTTTC.